This TCR beta chain was identified in a study of blood T cell repertoires in COVID-19. As for the study in general: Some COVID-19 samples were acute and others convalescent; all came from the United States, Italy and Spain. T cells, B-cell-depleted T cells, or PBMCs provided the cDNA or gDNA that served as material.

The V segment lost 4 bases and the J segment 8 bases; nucleotides outside the gene matches: 2. The germline V gene has CDR1 SEHNR and CDR2 FQNEAQ (reference sequence). There are 13 residues in the CDR3. This table comes from immunoSEQ multiplex PCR, and its TCRdb copy is limited to in-frame clones, with some not included. The sample lists fewer than 450,000 clones, roughly 88% occurring once. The specimen was peripheral blood. The receptor comes from a woman between 50 and 59 years old with COVID-19, enrolled during active disease. This chain joins TRBV7-9 and TRBJ1-6; 7 nucleotides match TRBD1. The CDR3 DNA follows: TGTGCCAGCAGCTCCGGACAGGATTCACCCCTCCACTTT. Its translation: CASSSGQDSPLHF.